This T cell receptor (beta chain) was recovered during a study of neurological immune-mediated disorders. Synthesis of cDNA was accomplished via 5'RACE employing 10-nucleotide random UMIs. TCRdb re-called the 5' RACE reads through MiXCR, storing one row per CDR3 protein. The table shows 50,000 to 60,000 distinct CDR3 sequences, with over 15% occurring only once. V trimming: 6 bases; J trimming: 3 bases; junction bases outside the gene matches: 9. Per germline, CDR1 SGHTA and CDR2 FQGTGA. CDR3 length: 15 amino acids. The rearrangement joins TRBV7-3 to TRBJ2-3; the match to TRBD2 covers 7 bases. This receptor was taken from a man between 60 and 70 years old in good health. The sequenced sample was PBMCs. This CDR3 is CASRGGVGWTDTQYF. As DNA, the CDR3 is TGTGCCAGCAGGGGAGGGGTAGGTTGGACAGATACGCAGTATTTT.